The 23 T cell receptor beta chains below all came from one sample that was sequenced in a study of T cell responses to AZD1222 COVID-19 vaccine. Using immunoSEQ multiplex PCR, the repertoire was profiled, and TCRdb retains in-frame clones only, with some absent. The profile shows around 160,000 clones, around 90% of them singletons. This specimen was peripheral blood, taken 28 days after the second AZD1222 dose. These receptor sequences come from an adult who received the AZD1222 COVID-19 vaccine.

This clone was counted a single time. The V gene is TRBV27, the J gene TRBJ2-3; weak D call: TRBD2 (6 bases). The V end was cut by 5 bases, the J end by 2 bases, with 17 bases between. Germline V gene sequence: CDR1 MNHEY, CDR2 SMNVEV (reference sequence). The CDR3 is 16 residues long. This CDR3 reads CASSPGPWGLTDTQYF. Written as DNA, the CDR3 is TGTGCCAGCAGTCCCGGACCCTGGGGACTCACAGATACGCAGTATTTT.

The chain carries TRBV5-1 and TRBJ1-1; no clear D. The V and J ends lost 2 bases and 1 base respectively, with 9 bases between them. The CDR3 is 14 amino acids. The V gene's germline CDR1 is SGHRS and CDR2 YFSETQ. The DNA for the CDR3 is TGCGCCAGCAGCTTCGGGCAGCAGAACACTGAAGCTTTCTTT. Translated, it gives CASSFGQQNTEAFF. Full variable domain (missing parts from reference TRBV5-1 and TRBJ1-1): KAGVTQTPRYLIKTRGQQVTLSCSPISGHRSVSWYQQTPGQGLQFLFEYFSETQRNKGNFPGRFSGRQFSNSRSEMNVSTLELGDSALYLCASSFGQQNTEAFFGQGTRLTVV.

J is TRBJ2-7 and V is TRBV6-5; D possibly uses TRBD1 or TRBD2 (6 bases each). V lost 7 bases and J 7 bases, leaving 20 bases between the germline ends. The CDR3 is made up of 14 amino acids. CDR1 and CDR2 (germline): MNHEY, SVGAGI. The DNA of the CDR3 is TGTGCCAGCAACGGCGGGGACACCCTGGGGGAGCAGTACTTC. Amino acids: CASNGGDTLGEQYF.

The CDR3 loop reads CASSQDPGLAGTNTQYF. The CDR3, as DNA: TGTGCCAGCAGCCAAGATCCGGGACTAGCGGGGACCAATACGCAGTATTTT. The rearrangement links TRBV14 to TRBJ2-3; 13 bases line up with TRBD2. From germline, CDR1 is SGHDN and CDR2 FVKESK. V trimming: 0 bases; J trimming: 7 bases; junction bases outside the gene matches: 7. The CDR3 extends over 17 amino acids.

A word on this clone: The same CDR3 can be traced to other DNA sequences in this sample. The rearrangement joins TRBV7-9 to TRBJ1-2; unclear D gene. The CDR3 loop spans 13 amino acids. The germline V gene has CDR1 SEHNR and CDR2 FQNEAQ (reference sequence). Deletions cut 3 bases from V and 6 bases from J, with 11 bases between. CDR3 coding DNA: TGTGCCAGCAGCTTTCGATCAGCGGATGGCTACACCTTC. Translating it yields CASSFRSADGYTF.

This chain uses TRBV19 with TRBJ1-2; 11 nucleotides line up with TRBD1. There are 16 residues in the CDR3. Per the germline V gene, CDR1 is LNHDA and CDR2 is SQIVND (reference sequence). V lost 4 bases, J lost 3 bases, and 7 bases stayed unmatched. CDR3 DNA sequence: TGTGCCAGTAGTACCCGGGGGACAGGGGGAGACTATGGCTACACCTTC. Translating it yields CASSTRGTGGDYGYTF.

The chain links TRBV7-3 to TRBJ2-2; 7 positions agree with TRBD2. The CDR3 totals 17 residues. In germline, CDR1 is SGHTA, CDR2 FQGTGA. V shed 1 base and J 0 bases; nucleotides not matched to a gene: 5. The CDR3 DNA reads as TGTGCCAGCAGCTTAATGGCGCTAGCGGCGAACACCGGGGAGCTGTTTTTT. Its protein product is CASSLMALAANTGELFF. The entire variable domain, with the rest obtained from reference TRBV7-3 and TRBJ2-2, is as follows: GAGVSQTPSNKVTEKGKYVELRCDPISGHTALYWYRQSLGQGPEFLIYFQGTGAADDSGLPNDRFFAVRPEGSVSTLKIQRTERGDSAVYLCASSLMALAANTGELFFGEGSRLTVL.

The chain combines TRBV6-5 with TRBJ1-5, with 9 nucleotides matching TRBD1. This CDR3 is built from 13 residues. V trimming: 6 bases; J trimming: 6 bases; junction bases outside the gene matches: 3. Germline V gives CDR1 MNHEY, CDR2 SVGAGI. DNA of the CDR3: TGTGCCAGCAGGACGACAGGGGGTCAGCCCCAGCATTTT. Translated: CASRTTGGQPQHF.

The chain's CDR3 is CASSLAGRTDTQYF. For the CDR3, the DNA is TGTGCCAGCAGCTTAGCGGGCCGCACAGATACGCAGTATTTT. The rearrangement links TRBV7-2 to TRBJ2-3; D gene unclear. CDR1 and CDR2 from the germline V gene are SGHTA and FQGNSA. Trimming took 0 bases from V and 1 from J, leaving 5 bases between them. This CDR3 has 14 amino acids.

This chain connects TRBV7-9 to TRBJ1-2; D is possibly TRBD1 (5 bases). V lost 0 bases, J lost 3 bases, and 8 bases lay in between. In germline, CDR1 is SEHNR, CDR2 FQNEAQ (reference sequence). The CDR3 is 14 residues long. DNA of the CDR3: TGTGCCAGCAGCTTAGCCCAACAGGACTATGGCTACACCTTC. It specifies CASSLAQQDYGYTF.

CDR3 sequence (DNA): TGTGCCAGTAACCCGTGGGGGACAGGGCCCCAGCCCCAGCATTTT. Its translation is CASNPWGTGPQPQHF. This chain joins TRBV19 and TRBJ1-5, with TRBD1 matching 9 bases. V shed 7 bases and J 7 bases; nucleotides not matched to a gene: 11. The CDR3 has 15 amino acids. The germline V gene encodes CDR1 LNHDA and CDR2 SQIVND (reference sequence). Drawing the rest from reference TRBV19 and TRBJ1-5, the complete variable domain is DGGITQSPKYLFRKEGQNVTLSCEQNLNHDAMYWYRQDPGQGLRLIYYSQIVNDFQKGDIAEGYSVSREKKESFPLTVTSAQKNPTAFYLCASNPWGTGPQPQHFGDGTRLSIL.

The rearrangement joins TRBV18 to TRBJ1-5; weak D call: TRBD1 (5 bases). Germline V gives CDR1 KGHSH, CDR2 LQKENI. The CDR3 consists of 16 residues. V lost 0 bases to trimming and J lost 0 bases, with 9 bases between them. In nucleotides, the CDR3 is TGTGCCAGCTCACCACCGTGGGGGGATAGCAATCAGCCCCAGCATTTT. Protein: CASSPPWGDSNQPQHF.

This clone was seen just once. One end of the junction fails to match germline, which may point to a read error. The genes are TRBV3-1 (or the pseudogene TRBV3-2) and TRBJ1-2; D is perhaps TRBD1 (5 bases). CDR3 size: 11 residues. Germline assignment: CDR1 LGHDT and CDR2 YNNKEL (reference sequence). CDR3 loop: CASSQGGTKAF. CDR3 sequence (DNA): TGTGCCAGCAGCCAAGGGGGGACTAAAGCCTTC.

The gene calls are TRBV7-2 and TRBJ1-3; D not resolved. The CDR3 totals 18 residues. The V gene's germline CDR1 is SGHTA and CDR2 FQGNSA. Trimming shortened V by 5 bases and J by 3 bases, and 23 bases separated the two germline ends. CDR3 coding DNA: TGTGCCAGCAGCCCTAGCAGCGTCGCCCTCCTCCGTGGAAACACCATATATTTT. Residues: CASSPSSVALLRGNTIYF.

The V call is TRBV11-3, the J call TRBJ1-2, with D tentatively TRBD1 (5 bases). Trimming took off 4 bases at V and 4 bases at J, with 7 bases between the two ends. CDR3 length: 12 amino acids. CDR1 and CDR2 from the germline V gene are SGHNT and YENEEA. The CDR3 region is CASSSGGYGYTF. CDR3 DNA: TGTGCCAGCAGCTCCGGGGGCTATGGCTACACCTTC.

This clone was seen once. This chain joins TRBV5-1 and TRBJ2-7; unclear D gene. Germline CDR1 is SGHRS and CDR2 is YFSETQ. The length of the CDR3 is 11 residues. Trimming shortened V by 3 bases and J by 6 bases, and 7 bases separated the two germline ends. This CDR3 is CASSSNFEQYF. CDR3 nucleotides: TGCGCCAGCAGCTCCAACTTCGAGCAGTACTTC.

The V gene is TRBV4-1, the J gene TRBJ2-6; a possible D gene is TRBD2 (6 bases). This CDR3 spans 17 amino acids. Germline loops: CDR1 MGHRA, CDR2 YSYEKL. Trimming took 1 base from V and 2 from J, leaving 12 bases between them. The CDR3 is CASSQGEVGAGANVLTF. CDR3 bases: TGCGCCAGCAGCCAAGGGGAGGTGGGTGCTGGGGCCAACGTCCTGACTTTC.

CDR3 protein: CASGRRQGSLNTEAFF. The CDR3 coding sequence is TGTGCTAGTGGCCGTAGACAGGGTTCCTTGAACACTGAAGCTTTCTTT. The chain joins TRBV12-5 to TRBJ1-1; 7 positions match TRBD1. The CDR3 is 16 amino acids. Germline CDR1 and CDR2: LGHNT and FRNRAP. V was pared by 6 bases and J by 0 bases, with 10 bases of the junction left unmatched.

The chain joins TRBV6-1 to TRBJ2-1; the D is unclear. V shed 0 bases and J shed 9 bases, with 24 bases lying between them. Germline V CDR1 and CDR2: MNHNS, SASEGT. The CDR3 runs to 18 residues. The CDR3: CASSEALSFRAPFGEQFF. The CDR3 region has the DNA TGTGCCAGCAGTGAAGCTCTATCATTTCGGGCCCCTTTCGGTGAGCAGTTCTTC.

Written as DNA, the CDR3 is TGTGCCACCCCTCTCCGTGGAAATTCACCCCTCCACTTT. Protein product: CATPLRGNSPLHF. The chain has TRBV19 and TRBJ1-6; D ambiguous. Germline V gene sequence: CDR1 LNHDA, CDR2 SQIVND (reference sequence). The V and J ends lost 10 bases and 7 bases respectively, with 14 bases between them. This CDR3 comprises 13 residues.

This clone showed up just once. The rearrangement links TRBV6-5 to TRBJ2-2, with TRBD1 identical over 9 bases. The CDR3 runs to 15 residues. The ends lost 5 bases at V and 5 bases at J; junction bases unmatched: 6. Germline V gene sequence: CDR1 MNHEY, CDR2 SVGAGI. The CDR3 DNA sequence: TGTGCCAGCAGTCCTCGGGACAGGGAAACCGGGGAGCTGTTTTTT. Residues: CASSPRDRETGELFF.

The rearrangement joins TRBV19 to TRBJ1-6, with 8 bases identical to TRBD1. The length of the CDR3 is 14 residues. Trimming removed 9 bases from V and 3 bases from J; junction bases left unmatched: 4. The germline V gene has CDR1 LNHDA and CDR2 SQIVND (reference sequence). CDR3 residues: CASSDRGYNSPLHF. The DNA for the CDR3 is TGTGCCAGCAGCGACAGGGGCTATAATTCACCCCTCCACTTT.

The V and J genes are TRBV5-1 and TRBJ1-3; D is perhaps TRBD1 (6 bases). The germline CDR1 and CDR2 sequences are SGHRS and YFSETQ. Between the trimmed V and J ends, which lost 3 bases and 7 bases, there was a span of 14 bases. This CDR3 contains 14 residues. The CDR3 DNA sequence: TGCGCCAGCAGCTCCACAGGGCCCGGGAACACCATATATTTT. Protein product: CASSSTGPGNTIYF. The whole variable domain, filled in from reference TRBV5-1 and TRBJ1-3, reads KAGVTQTPRYLIKTRGQQVTLSCSPISGHRSVSWYQQTPGQGLQFLFEYFSETQRNKGNFPGRFSGRQFSNSRSEMNVSTLELGDSALYLCASSSTGPGNTIYFGEGSWLTVV.